The 22 T cell receptor beta chains below were found in one sample sequenced in a study of blood T cell repertoires in COVID-19. Repertoires were generated with immunoSEQ multiplex PCR, while TCRdb's copy carries only in-frame clones and drops some. The data contain 380,000 or so clones, 81% of them singletons. Sequenced material: peripheral blood. Receptors originate from a human donor with acute or convalescent COVID-19. The donor label of this sample is uncertain.

The chain employs TRBV20-1 and TRBJ2-1; 7 bases are a match to TRBD2. This CDR3 has 14 amino acids. Germline CDR1 reads DFQATT; CDR2 reads SNEGSKA (reference sequence). After removal of 4 bases from V and 3 bases from J, the junction contained 6 bases not matched to a gene. The CDR3 DNA is TGCAGTGCTAATGACCAGCGGGGCTACAATGAGCAGTTCTTC. Translation: CSANDQRGYNEQFF.

This clone was seen a few times. The chain links TRBV30 to TRBJ2-1; 11 bases line up with TRBD2. V lost 8 bases and J lost 7; bases outside the gene matches: 16. Germline CDR1 GTSNPN, CDR2 SVGIG (reference sequence). The length of the CDR3 is 16 residues. CDR3 sequence: CATSGGASGRLNEQFF. CDR3 in DNA: TGTGCCACCTCAGGGGGGGCTAGCGGGAGGTTAAATGAGCAGTTCTTC.

Note on this clone: Other DNA sequences of this sample code for an identical CDR3. The chain uses TRBV11-2 and TRBJ2-3; 8 bases agree with TRBD2. The CDR3 length is 16 residues. Trimming cost V 1 base and J 5 bases; bases outside gene matches: 8. Germline V CDR1 and CDR2: SGHAT, FQNNGV. The CDR3 loop is CASSLVYSGGGDTQYF. CDR3 sequence (DNA): TGTGCCAGCAGCTTAGTGTACTCGGGAGGGGGAGATACGCAGTATTTT.

The CDR3 protein is CASSKLAGNSPGELFF. The CDR3 DNA is TGCGCCAGCTCGAAGCTAGCGGGAAACTCACCCGGGGAGCTGTTTTTT. V is TRBV10-2 and J is TRBJ2-2; TRBD2 matches 9 bases. This CDR3 contains 16 residues. CDR1 and CDR2 from the germline V gene are WSHSY and SAAADI. V shed 8 bases and J 6 bases; nucleotides not matched to a gene: 13.

J is TRBJ2-1 and V is TRBV18, with TRBD2 matching over 10 bases. J was trimmed by 4 bases and V by 6 bases; bases with no gene match: 6. The CDR3 runs to 15 residues. Germline V CDR1 and CDR2: KGHSH, LQKENI. CDR3 protein: CASSPVTSGYNEQFF. In DNA form, the CDR3 reads TGTGCCAGCTCCCCCGTGACTAGCGGGTACAATGAGCAGTTCTTC.

This clone has only one observation. The chain links TRBV4-1 to TRBJ2-5; the D gene is possibly TRBD1 (6 bases). Per germline, CDR1 MGHRA and CDR2 YSYEKL. The CDR3 has 15 amino acids. Trimming left V 5 bases short and J 4 bases short, with 17 bases between. The CDR3 here is CASSAQGTKRETQYF. The CDR3, as DNA: TGCGCCAGCAGCGCTCAGGGGACCAAAAGAGAGACCCAGTACTTC.

The chain recombines TRBV19 with TRBJ2-3, with 7 bases identical to TRBD2. The germline V gene encodes CDR1 LNHDA and CDR2 SQIVND (reference sequence). The V and J ends lost 5 bases and 4 bases, in that order; junction bases with no gene match: 6. The CDR3 consists of 14 residues. Written as DNA, the CDR3 is TGTGCCAGTAGTCGGGCGGGAGTGCCAGATACGCAGTATTTT. As protein: CASSRAGVPDTQYF.

This chain links TRBV5-1 with TRBJ2-7; maybe TRBD2 (6 bases). CDR1 is SGHRS and CDR2 is YFSETQ in the germline V gene. This CDR3 is 14 amino acids long. V was shortened by 4 bases and J by 0 bases, with 11 bases between the two germline ends. CDR3 sequence: CASSPRRGSYEQYF. In nucleotides, the CDR3 is TGCGCCAGCAGCCCTAGGAGGGGCTCCTACGAGCAGTACTTC.

The rearrangement links TRBV2 to TRBJ1-6, with D possibly being TRBD1 (6 bases). This CDR3 is built from 17 residues. Germline CDR1 and CDR2: SNHLY and FYNNEI. The V end lost 2 bases, the J end lost 10 bases, and 21 bases lay between the germline ends. CDR3 DNA: TGTGCCAGCAGTGAAAGAGCGCAGGGGCGCGCCATATCACCCCTCCACTTT. It translates to CASSERAQGRAISPLHF.

The chain joins TRBV11-2 to TRBJ2-5; the match to TRBD2 covers 7 bases. Trimming cost V 1 base and J 6 bases; bases outside gene matches: 5. The CDR3 contains 14 residues. Germline CDR1 and CDR2: SGHAT and FQNNGV. The CDR3 protein is CASSLAGGTKTQYF. CDR3 sequence (DNA): TGTGCCAGCAGCTTAGCGGGAGGTACAAAGACCCAGTACTTC.

This clone was detected only a few times. The rearrangement uses TRBV18 and TRBJ1-1; no firm D call. Germline V gene lookup returns CDR1 KGHSH and CDR2 LQKENI. This CDR3 spans 13 amino acids. With 3 bases removed from V and 7 bases from J, the gap between germline ends came to 12 bases. As DNA, the CDR3 is TGTGCCAGCTCACCCGCCTTGAGTATTGAAGCTTTCTTT. As protein: CASSPALSIEAFF.

This chain uses TRBV29-1 with TRBJ1-6; D perhaps matches TRBD1 (5 bases). Trimming removed 4 bases at V and 6 bases at J, with 10 bases between. This CDR3 comprises 13 residues. The germline V gene has CDR1 SQVTM and CDR2 ANQGSEA. This CDR3 is CSVAIQVNSPLHF. The CDR3 DNA follows: TGCAGCGTTGCCATACAGGTTAATTCACCCCTCCACTTT.

This clone occurred once. This chain uses TRBV5-4 with TRBJ2-1, with no clear D. This CDR3 has 16 residues. CDR1 SGHNT and CDR2 YYREEE come from the germline V gene (reference sequence). V dropped 0 bases and J dropped 4 bases, with 14 bases sitting between them. CDR3 coding DNA: TGTGCCAGCAGCTTGGGGGCTACATCCGTATACAATGAGCAGTTCTTC. Amino acids: CASSLGATSVYNEQFF.

CDR3 region: CASSLGGFSSPLHF. DNA of the CDR3: TGTGCCAGCAGCTTAGGAGGGTTTAGTTCACCCCTCCACTTT. This chain joins TRBV11-2 and TRBJ1-6; D is unclear. Germline lookup yields CDR1 SGHAT and CDR2 FQNNGV. The V gene lost 1 base and the J gene lost 9 bases, with 10 bases spanning the gap. This CDR3 comprises 14 residues.

The chain uses TRBV28 and TRBJ2-1; 14 bases line up with TRBD2. V lost 5 bases to trimming and J lost 10 bases; unmatched junction nucleotides: 13. Germline V lookup: CDR1 MDHEN, CDR2 SYDVKM. The CDR3 runs to 17 residues. Here the CDR3 reads CASSLPWGTSGSWEQFF. Written as DNA, the CDR3 is TGTGCCAGCAGTCTTCCTTGGGGGACTAGCGGGAGTTGGGAGCAGTTCTTC.

The chain is built from TRBV30 and TRBJ1-1; D unclear. The germline gives CDR1 GTSNPN, CDR2 SVGIG (reference sequence). The CDR3 spans 13 residues. The V and J ends lost 0 bases and 3 bases respectively, with 8 bases between them. Here the CDR3 reads CAWSVQMYTEAFF. The CDR3 DNA reads TGTGCCTGGAGTGTACAAATGTACACTGAAGCTTTCTTT.

The J gene is TRBJ1-1, the V gene TRBV6-5; D remains ambiguous. Germline V gene data show CDR1 as MNHEY and CDR2 as SVGAGI. V gave up 4 bases and J gave up 0 bases, with 6 bases separating them. This CDR3 region has 13 residues. This CDR3 reads CASSSFLNTEAFF. CDR3 nucleotides: TGTGCCAGCAGTTCCTTCTTGAACACTGAAGCTTTCTTT.

The rearrangement joins TRBV18 to TRBJ2-3; 11 nucleotides agree with TRBD1. V lost 3 bases and J lost 5; bases outside the gene matches: 4. The CDR3 is made up of 15 amino acids. CDR1 and CDR2 (germline): KGHSH, LQKENI. CDR3 sequence reads: CASSPRTGGGDTQYF. CDR3 in DNA: TGTGCCAGCTCACCCCGGACAGGGGGCGGAGATACGCAGTATTTT.

This clone was observed once. The V and J genes are TRBV27 and TRBJ2-7; 8 positions match TRBD1. Germline lookup yields CDR1 MNHEY and CDR2 SMNVEV (reference sequence). V shed 1 base, J shed 4 bases, and the junction held 6 bases outside the gene matches. This CDR3 is built from 15 residues. CDR3 sequence: CASSLYPRTGYEQYF. As DNA, the CDR3 is TGTGCCAGCAGTTTATATCCCCGGACAGGGTACGAGCAGTACTTC.

This chain uses TRBV5-1 with TRBJ2-5, with 9 bases matching TRBD1. Per the germline V gene, CDR1 is SGHRS and CDR2 is YFSETQ. Trimming removed 5 bases from V and 3 bases from J; junction bases left unmatched: 2. The CDR3 is 13 residues long. CDR3 sequence reads: CASRRQGEETQYF. The CDR3 coding sequence is TGCGCCAGCAGACGACAGGGGGAAGAGACCCAGTACTTC.

The rearrangement links TRBV29-1 to TRBJ1-1; D ambiguous. The CDR3 is made up of 11 amino acids. Germline V CDR1 and CDR2: SQVTM, ANQGSEA. Trimming left V 6 bases short and J 5 bases short, with 10 bases between. CDR3 amino acids: CSVAVVTEAFF. The CDR3 bases are TGCAGCGTGGCCGTGGTTACTGAAGCTTTCTTT.

This clone was seen many times. The chain joins TRBV7-9 to TRBJ2-7; D is possibly TRBD1 (6 bases). V was shortened by 3 bases and J by 9 bases, with 18 bases between the two germline ends. Germline CDR1 SEHNR, CDR2 FQNEAQ (reference sequence). This CDR3 is built from 14 residues. The CDR3, as DNA: TGTGCCAGCAGCTTGACAGGCCTACGTTTAGTGCAGTACTTC. This translates into CASSLTGLRLVQYF.